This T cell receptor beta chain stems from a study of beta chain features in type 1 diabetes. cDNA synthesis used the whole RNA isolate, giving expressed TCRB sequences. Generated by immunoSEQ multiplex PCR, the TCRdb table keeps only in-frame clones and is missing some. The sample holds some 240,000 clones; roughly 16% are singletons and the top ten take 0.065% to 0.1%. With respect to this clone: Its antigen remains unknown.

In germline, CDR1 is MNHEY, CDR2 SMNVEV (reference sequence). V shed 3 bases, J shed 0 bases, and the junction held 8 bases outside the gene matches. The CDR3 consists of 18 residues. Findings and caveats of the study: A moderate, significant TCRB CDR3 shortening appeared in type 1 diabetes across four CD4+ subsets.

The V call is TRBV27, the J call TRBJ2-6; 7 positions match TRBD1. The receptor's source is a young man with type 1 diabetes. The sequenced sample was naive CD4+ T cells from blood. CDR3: CASSLGDRVRSGANVLTF. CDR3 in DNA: TGTGCCAGCAGTTTGGGAGACAGGGTCCGCTCTGGGGCCAACGTCCTGACTTTC.